This record looks at one T cell receptor (beta chain) sequence and its context. Its antigen is unknown. This specimen comes from a study of cytomegalovirus exposure and HLA in healthy donors. Study at large: Of all 400 or so donors who were genotyped, 70% to 85% belonged to the Caucasian-associated ancestry cluster. Whole-study findings and limits: TCR beta chain V- and J-gene trimming was linked, in a later analysis, to a missense variant in DCLRE1C. Near-uniform donor sequencing depth was presumed by presence/absence analyses.

The primer mix had 60 Vbeta and 13 Jbeta primers. Clones were sequenced by immunoSEQ multiplex PCR, and TCRdb holds only the in-frame ones, with some missing. The sample holds roughly 250,000 clones, about 83% seen once. This CDR3 is built from 13 residues. V lost 1 base to trimming and J lost 11 bases, with 14 bases between them. Germline V CDR1 and CDR2: SGHNT, YENEEA. The sequence came from a woman in her thirties or forties in good health and CMV-seropositive. The sequencing sample was made of PBMCs. This rearrangement joins TRBV11-3 to TRBJ2-5, with D possibly matching TRBD2 (6 bases). CDR3 sequence: CASSLVDGGEQYF. CDR3 nucleotides: TGTGCCAGCAGCTTAGTTGACGGCGGGGAGCAGTACTTC.